This TCR beta chain was retrieved from a study of blood T cells in healthy people across ages. The CDR3 extends over 12 amino acids. CDR1 and CDR2 (germline): MDHEN, SYDVKM. V was pared by 8 bases and J by 4 bases, with 11 bases between. A sample-barcoded 5' primer and a J-beta primer mix were used in a second PCR of roughly 7 to 11 cycles. In TCRdb, the 5' RACE reads were re-called with MiXCR into one record per CDR3 protein. The sample shows some 1.8 million distinct CDR3 sequences, about two fifths of them seen only once. The sequence was collected from a human donor in good health. The chain links TRBV28 to TRBJ1-2; a possible D gene is TRBD1 (5 bases). Sequenced: blood. The CDR3 loop is CASGRGVYGYTF. CDR3 nucleotide sequence: TGTGCCAGCGGGAGGGGTGTCTATGGCTACACCTTC.